This TCR beta chain is drawn from a study of shared T cell receptors in the human thymus (dated by TCRdb to about 2021). General notes on the study: The study investigated the way shared, self-reactive T-cell receptor alpha chains are produced in the human thymus.

Library preparation used the immunoSEQ multiplex PCR assay. The table was pulled from immuneACCESS by TCRdb, which kept in-frame rearrangements only. Such tables lose some clones; where checked, under half of the loss comes from unresolved V genes, and the rest has no known cause. This sample comprises hundreds of thousands of clones, 88% of them detected only once. The ten largest clones represent roughly 0.0097% of the sample. As for this clone: This receptor's antigen is unknown. It has no much larger one-base neighbor in the sample; base qualities were not kept.

From the cysteine through the phenylalanine, the CDR3 covers 16 amino acids. This entry keeps only the CDR3 DNA: 48 bases, framed from base 1. According to the germline V gene (reference sequence), CDR1 reads SGHNT and CDR2 reads YYREEE. Here V drops 5 bases and J drops 1 base, and the junction holds 8 bases not matched to any gene. These records were also assigned to another study, of human thymus T cells. The second study reports: Donors were immunologically healthy infants undergoing open corrective cardiac surgery for congenital heart defects in Finland. Thymus tissue was obtained as surgical resects removed during corrective cardiac surgery. Both the thymic and the peripheral blood repertoires appeared to show biased V and J gene segment usage. Highly overlapping thymic TCR repertoires among unrelated individuals were reported in the related research. The study described the TCR alpha and beta repertoires in about eight infant thymus samples and a few matching peripheral blood samples. The cohort included more than 5 male and a couple of female infants, with donor ages spanning 7 to 244 days. Thymocytes were mechanically released from the tissue and were stored as pellets of roughly 9.5-34 million cells at -70 degrees C. A QIAsymphony instrument was used to extract genomic DNA from frozen cell pellets. TCRB and TCRAD loci were amplified from a standardized quantity of quality-controlled genomic DNA using the immunoSEQ multiplex PCR assay. Amplicons spanned the V(D)J region at a length sufficient to cover the CDR3 and identify V and J genes. The amplicons were sequenced on an Illumina platform via the commercial immunoSEQ service. Primer bias and sequencing errors were corrected using previously described methods, and TCRAD and TCRB definitions followed the IMGT database. Analysis of the repertoires was done with immunoSEQ Analyzer 3.0 and VDJTools and included basic statistics, V/J segment usage, diversity estimates, rarefaction and pairwise overlap. To estimate diversity, the Chao1, ChaoE, Efron-Thisted, Shannon and inverse Simpson indices were applied, and diversity was also estimated on datasets down-sampled to the smallest sample. For repertoire overlap, CDR3 nucleotide sequence, V gene and J gene had to match strictly, and clustering was done by Jaccard-based multidimensional scaling. On average, around 810,000 unique TCRB clonotypes were obtained from thymus samples, compared with about 84,000 from blood samples.

The clonotype comes from a boy less than two years old with a congenital heart defect. Donor details come from another sample of the same person, matched by shared clones. The sequenced sample was thymocytes. The sequence joins TRBV5-4 to TRBJ2-4; TRBD1 matches 8 bases in the middle. The nucleotide sequence is TGTGCCAGCAGACTCCTACAGGGGGTGGCCAAAAACATTCAGTACTTC. This translates into CASRLLQGVAKNIQYF. With the rest looked up from the reference TRBV5-4 and TRBJ2-4 genes rather than sequenced, the full variable domain is ETGVTQSPTHLIKTRGQQVTLRCSSQSGHNTVSWYQQALGQGPQFIFQYYREEENGRGNFPPRFSGLQFPNYSSELNVNALELDDSALYLCASRLLQGVAKNIQYFGAGTRLSVL.